Listed below are T cell receptor beta chains from one sample, sequenced in a study of blood T cell repertoires in COVID-19. Sequencing used immunoSEQ multiplex PCR; TCRdb keeps in-frame clones, though not all of them. The data contain around 240,000 clones, 84% of them singletons. The sequencing input was peripheral blood. Receptor source: a woman aged 40 to 50 who had recovered from COVID-19. The CDR3 runs from the conserved cysteine through the conserved F or W.

v_gene,j_gene,CDR3aa
TRBV14,TRBJ2-1,CASSHRGWNEQFF
TRBV6-1,TRBJ1-2,CASSESRRRANYGYTF
TRBV3-1/TRBV3-2,TRBJ1-2,CASSPTRDLPNYGYTF
TRBV21-1,TRBJ2-1,CAIKAGSYNEQFF
TRBV3-1/TRBV3-2,TRBJ2-7,CASSQPGQGVYEQYF
TRBV7-2,TRBJ2-7,CASSQASTEEQYF
TRBV5-1,TRBJ2-1,CASSLEGAGLGEQFF
TRBV29-1,TRBJ2-7,CSVTRDSYEQYF
TRBV28,TRBJ2-1,CASSISNEQFF
TRBV2,TRBJ1-5,CASKGQGNQPQHF
TRBV2,TRBJ1-2,CASSEVRDLYGYTF
TRBV6-5,TRBJ1-6,CASSKQGPHNSPLHF
TRBV6-6,TRBJ2-2,CASSSVNTGELFF
TRBV3-1/TRBV3-2,TRBJ2-5,CASSLWTSGKVQETQYF
TRBV12-3/TRBV12-4,TRBJ2-7,CASSLVERGMEYF
TRBV6-6,TRBJ1-2,CASSLGQSVAGYTF
TRBV29-1,TRBJ1-5,CSVEDRDQPQHF
TRBV5-6,TRBJ1-5,CARSQSNQPQHF
TRBV5-6,TRBJ1-2,CASSLGEIYGYTF
TRBV10-3,TRBJ1-3,CAISDPWGQGGNTIYF
TRBV6-5,TRBJ1-5,CASSYQGDQPQHF
TRBV5-6,TRBJ2-1,CASSRLAGKTYNEQFF
TRBV19,TRBJ1-4,CASNRGTATNEKLFF
TRBV7-2,TRBJ2-7,CASSSGGFSYSYEQYF
TRBV2,TRBJ1-2,CASSPDREGGYTF
TRBV11-3,TRBJ2-2,CASSLEGTKKTGELFF
TRBV27,TRBJ2-7,CASSLYGGSPFYEQYF